This T cell receptor (beta chain) was identified in a study of neurological immune-mediated disorders. Broader study findings: The study found no CDR3 amino acid sequences shared by expanded clones across subjects, suggesting private repertoires in all groups.

A total of 2 million PBMCs stored at -80 degrees C provided the unsorted libraries. This clonotype was seen ten or more times. Its antigen remains unknown. One entry per CDR3 protein results from TCRdb running MiXCR on the 5' RACE reads. The repertoire includes some 48,000 distinct CDR3 sequences, 10% of them detected once, and around 21% sits in the top ten. Sequenced material: PBMCs. This clonotype was obtained from a woman aged 40 to 50 with HTLV-1-associated myelopathy (HAM/TSP).

DNA for the CDR3: TGTGCCAGCAGATCAAGCGGGGTTCGTGGTGAGCAGTTCTTC. This sequence encodes CASRSSGVRGEQFF. V gene TRBV7-2 combines with J gene TRBJ2-1; 7 bases are a match to TRBD2. Trimming cost V 6 bases and J 9 bases; bases outside gene matches: 11. This CDR3 is built from 14 residues. The germline CDR1 and CDR2 sequences are SGHTA and FQGNSA. The full variable domain, with the rest looked up from reference TRBV7-2 and TRBJ2-1, is GAGVSQSPSNKVTEKGKDVELRCDPISGHTALYWYRQSLGQGLEFLIYFQGNSAPDKSGLPSDRFSAERTGGSVSTLTIQRTQQEDSAVYLCASRSSGVRGEQFFGPGTRLTVL.